The TCR beta chain under discussion was sequenced for a study of blood T cells in healthy people across ages. Primed by a sample-barcoded 5' primer and a J-beta primer mix, a second PCR proceeded for 7 to 11 cycles. Using its own MiXCR run on the 5' RACE reads, TCRdb lists one record per CDR3 protein. The sample yields around 750,000 distinct CDR3 sequences, about 53% seen once. Trimming pared 5 bases from V and 9 bases from J, leaving 17 bases between. CDR3 length: 14 residues. The receptor was isolated from a man older than 75 in good health. Sequences were obtained from blood. The rearrangement joins TRBV12-3 or TRBV12-4 to TRBJ2-1; D may correspond to TRBD1 or TRBD2 (6 bases each). The CDR3 sequence: CASSTRRGVGEQFF. In DNA form, the CDR3 reads TGTGCCAGCAGTACCCGAAGGGGGGTGGGTGAGCAGTTCTTC.